Listed here is a single TCR beta chain. Its antigen is currently unknown. The sample is drawn from a study of T cells in narcolepsy. Study observations and caveats: Autoreactive clone sequences were missing from some blood memory CD4+ repertoires. Autoreactive clonotypes reportedly recurred in blood of same and different patients, not controls. Comparing one patient's CSF and blood CD4+ clonotypes highlighted HCRT- and TRIB2-specific autoreactive clonotypes.

Looked up from germline, CDR1 is LNHDA and CDR2 is SQIVND (reference sequence). The CDR3 consists of 15 residues. V was shortened by 3 bases and J by 1 base, with 10 bases between the two germline ends. Using immunoSEQ multiplex PCR, the repertoire was profiled, and TCRdb retains in-frame clones only, with some absent. The top ten hold about 0.9% of the sample, which has some 30,000 clones, 80% to 90% seen once. The source of this sequence is a human donor in good health. The chain employs TRBV19 and TRBJ1-3; no reliable D call. The source material was memory (CD45RA-) CD4+ T cells from blood. The CDR3 DNA reads TGTGCCAGTAGTATCCTGAGAGTTTCTGGAAACACCATATATTTT. Translated, it gives CASSILRVSGNTIYF.